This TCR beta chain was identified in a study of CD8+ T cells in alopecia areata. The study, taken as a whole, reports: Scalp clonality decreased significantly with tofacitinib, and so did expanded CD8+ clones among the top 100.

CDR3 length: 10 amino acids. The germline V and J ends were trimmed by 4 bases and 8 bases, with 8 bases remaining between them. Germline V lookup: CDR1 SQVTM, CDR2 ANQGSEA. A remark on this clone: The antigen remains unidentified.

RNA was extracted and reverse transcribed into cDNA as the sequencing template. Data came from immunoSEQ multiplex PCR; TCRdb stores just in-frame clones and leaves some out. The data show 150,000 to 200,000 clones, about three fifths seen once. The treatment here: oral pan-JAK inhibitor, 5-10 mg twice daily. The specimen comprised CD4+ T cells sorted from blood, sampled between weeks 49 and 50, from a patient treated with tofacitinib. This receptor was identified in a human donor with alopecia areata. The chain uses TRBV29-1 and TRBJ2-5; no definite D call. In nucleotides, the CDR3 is TGCAGCGTTGGTTCGGTAACCCAGTACTTC. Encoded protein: CSVGSVTQYF.